This TCR beta chain derives from a study of T-cell reconstitution after alpha-beta-depleted transplantation in children. A TCRbeta library incorporating unique molecular identifiers was prepared. TCRdb re-called the PCR reads with MiXCR, one entry per CDR3 protein. The sample records about 440,000 distinct CDR3 sequences, 43% being singletons. In its sample, this clonotype was seen a few times. The CDR3 has 16 residues. In germline, CDR1 is MDHEN, CDR2 SYDVKM. The junction had 11 bases not matched to a gene; V was cut back by 7 bases and J by 2 bases. The sequenced sample was PBMCs, obtained before TCRalphabeta/CD19-depleted stem cell transplant. This TCR was recovered from a girl aged 2-15 years with aplastic anemia, due to receive a stem cell transplant. V gene TRBV28 combines with J gene TRBJ2-5; 9 bases agree with TRBD2. The CDR3 protein is CASMGGSGRWQETQYF. The CDR3 DNA follows: TGTGCCAGCATGGGTGGAAGCGGGAGGTGGCAAGAGACCCAGTACTTC.